A single sample gave rise to the 20 T cell receptor beta chains below, sequenced in a study of cytomegalovirus exposure and HLA in healthy donors. Produced via immunoSEQ multiplex PCR; TCRdb's table is partial and in-frame only. The table includes 57,000 or so clones, about 94% detected once. The source material was PBMCs. These receptors were collected from a man between 18 and 29 years old in good health and CMV-seronegative.

This chain connects TRBV5-1 to TRBJ2-7; D unclear. Germline CDR1 and CDR2: SGHRS and YFSETQ. The CDR3 runs 14 residues. V was cut by 0 bases and J by 2 bases, with 9 bases left in between. CDR3 loop: CASSLAGPPYEQYF. The CDR3 DNA reads as TGCGCCAGCAGCTTGGCTGGCCCCCCCTACGAGCAGTACTTC.

V gene TRBV27 combines with J gene TRBJ2-7, with D possibly TRBD1 on 6 matching bases. Germline V gene sequence: CDR1 MNHEY, CDR2 SMNVEV (reference sequence). Trimming cost V 4 bases and J 5 bases, with 12 bases left between them. The CDR3 extends over 13 amino acids. The CDR3 coding sequence is TGTGCCAGCAGTTCAACACAGGGTGACGAGCAGTACTTC. This sequence encodes CASSSTQGDEQYF.

CDR3 nucleotide sequence: TGTGCCAGTAGTTCCCCTGCGCAAGAGACCCAGTACTTC. Protein product: CASSSPAQETQYF. This sequence joins TRBV19 and TRBJ2-5; D is undetermined. Germline assignment: CDR1 LNHDA and CDR2 SQIVND (reference sequence). The V and J ends lost 5 bases and 2 bases respectively, with 9 bases between them. The CDR3 covers 13 residues.

The V call is TRBV19, the J call TRBJ1-2; maybe TRBD1 (5 bases). Germline CDR1 LNHDA, CDR2 SQIVND (reference sequence). V lost 1 base and J lost 7, with 10 bases in between. The CDR3 runs to 13 residues. CDR3: CASSIAGVTGYTF. DNA of the CDR3: TGTGCCAGTAGTATAGCGGGGGTTACTGGCTACACCTTC.

The V gene is TRBV5-6, the J gene TRBJ1-2; D is possibly TRBD1 (6 bases). V was clipped by 4 bases and J by 8 bases, with 12 bases between them. The CDR3 is 12 residues long. In germline, CDR1 is SGHDT, CDR2 YYEEEE. In DNA, the CDR3 is TGTGCCAGCAGCCTTACAGGGTACGGCTACACCTTC. Translation gives CASSLTGYGYTF.

The V gene is TRBV25-1, the J gene TRBJ2-3, with a weak D call TRBD1 (5 bases). V gave up 1 base and J gave up 4 bases, with 15 bases separating them. CDR1 and CDR2 (germline): MGHDK, SYGVNS. The CDR3 covers 16 residues. CDR3 sequence reads: CASSESRTTLSDTQYF. The DNA for the CDR3 is TGTGCCAGCAGTGAATCTCGGACAACCCTTTCAGATACGCAGTATTTT.

V usage is TRBV29-1 and J usage is TRBJ1-2, with D possibly TRBD1 on 5 matching bases. Looked up from germline, CDR1 is SQVTM and CDR2 is ANQGSEA. The CDR3 has 12 residues. Deletions cut 3 bases from V and 8 bases from J, with 13 bases between. This CDR3 is CSVDDRRTGYTF. The CDR3 nucleotides are TGCAGCGTTGATGACAGAAGAACCGGCTACACCTTC. The complete variable domain, with remaining parts taken from reference TRBV29-1 and TRBJ1-2, reads SAVISQKPSRDICQRGTSLTIQCQVDSQVTMMFWYRQQPGQSLTLIATANQGSEATYESGFVIDKFPISRPNLTFSTLTVSNMSPEDSSIYLCSVDDRRTGYTFGSGTRLTVV.

J is TRBJ1-1 and V is TRBV29-1; perhaps TRBD1 as D (5 bases). Per germline, CDR1 SQVTM and CDR2 ANQGSEA. Trimming cost V 1 base and J 3 bases, with 15 bases left between them. This CDR3 has 15 residues. The CDR3 DNA sequence: TGCAGCGTTGAAGTTCTCGGCAGGGAGGACACTGAAGCTTTCTTT. This encodes CSVEVLGREDTEAFF.

The V gene is TRBV6-6, the J gene TRBJ2-3, with 12 bases lining up with TRBD2. The CDR3 runs to 15 residues. Trimming took 6 bases from V and 5 from J; bases not matched to a gene: 6. Germline assignment: CDR1 MNHNY and CDR2 SVGAGI (reference sequence). The CDR3 loop reads CASSLAGGPRDTQYF. CDR3 DNA sequence: TGTGCCAGCAGCCTAGCGGGAGGGCCTAGAGATACGCAGTATTTT.

The chain combines TRBV5-1 with TRBJ1-1; tentatively, D is TRBD1 (5 bases). Germline V gene lookup returns CDR1 SGHRS and CDR2 YFSETQ. The CDR3 contains 11 residues. V lost 2 bases and J 6 bases, leaving 5 bases between the germline ends. Here the CDR3 reads CASSLGAEAFF. CDR3 bases: TGCGCCAGCAGCTTAGGGGCTGAAGCTTTCTTT. The full variable domain, completed using reference TRBV5-1 and TRBJ1-1, is KAGVTQTPRYLIKTRGQQVTLSCSPISGHRSVSWYQQTPGQGLQFLFEYFSETQRNKGNFPGRFSGRQFSNSRSEMNVSTLELGDSALYLCASSLGAEAFFGQGTRLTVV.

In this sample, this clone turned up once. The CDR3 here is CASSLGRQTNTEAFF. In nucleotides, the CDR3 is TGCGCCAGCAGCTTGGGCCGACAGACGAACACTGAAGCTTTCTTT. V gene TRBV5-1 combines with J gene TRBJ1-1; perhaps TRBD1 as D (5 bases). V was shortened by 0 bases and J by 1 base, with 10 bases between the two germline ends. The CDR3 is 15 residues long. Germline CDR1 SGHRS, CDR2 YFSETQ.

The chain combines TRBV6-6 with TRBJ1-2; no clear D. This CDR3 has 14 amino acids. Trimming pared 5 bases from V and 3 bases from J, leaving 13 bases between. Per germline, CDR1 MNHNY and CDR2 SVGAGI (reference sequence). CDR3 in DNA: TGTGCCAGCAGTCCGCAGGCGCTTTACTATGGCTACACCTTC. It yields the protein CASSPQALYYGYTF.

This clone appeared a single time. This rearrangement joins TRBV7-3 to TRBJ2-3, with 9 bases fitting TRBD2. V gave up 6 bases and J gave up 6 bases; unmatched junction bases: 13. The V gene's germline CDR1 is SGHTA and CDR2 FQGTGA. CDR3 length: 16 residues. CDR3 loop: CASSHPFGTSSDTQYF. For the CDR3, the DNA is TGTGCCAGCAGTCACCCTTTCGGGACTAGCAGCGATACGCAGTATTTT.

This chain links TRBV6-6 with TRBJ1-1; 7 bases agree with TRBD1. V lost 4 bases to trimming and J lost 7 bases; unmatched junction nucleotides: 9. Germline V gene lookup returns CDR1 MNHNY and CDR2 SVGAGI (reference sequence). CDR3 length: 14 residues. CDR3 amino acids: CASSSSTGAGEAFF. CDR3 nucleotide sequence: TGTGCCAGCAGTTCGTCTACAGGGGCGGGTGAAGCTTTCTTT.

This chain uses TRBV10-1 with TRBJ2-3; 11 bases match TRBD2. The germline gives CDR1 WNHNN, CDR2 SYGVQD (reference sequence). This CDR3 is built from 14 residues. J was trimmed by 4 bases and V by 6 bases; bases with no gene match: 3. CDR3: CASSLTSGADTQYF. The CDR3 region has the DNA TGCGCCAGCAGCCTGACTAGCGGGGCAGATACGCAGTATTTT.

J is TRBJ2-7 and V is TRBV27, with TRBD2 matching over 7 bases. Germline-derived CDR1 and CDR2 are MNHEY and SMNVEV (reference sequence). Germline trimming cut 4 bases from V and 0 bases from J; bases unmatched to any gene: 12. CDR3 length: 17 amino acids. The CDR3 is CASSYASLREGSYEQYF. The CDR3 coding sequence is TGTGCCAGCAGTTATGCCAGCCTCAGGGAGGGCTCCTACGAGCAGTACTTC.

The chain is built from TRBV18 and TRBJ2-7; D possibly corresponds to TRBD2 (6 bases). Trimming cost V 4 bases and J 3 bases, with 16 bases left between them. Germline V gene sequence: CDR1 KGHSH, CDR2 LQKENI. This CDR3 has 15 residues. The CDR3 DNA reads TGTGCCAGCTCACAAAGGATCGGGAGAGGCTACGAGCAGTACTTC. Translation gives CASSQRIGRGYEQYF.

The chain is built from TRBV5-1 and TRBJ1-4; D gene unclear. CDR1 is SGHRS, CDR2 YFSETQ, per germline. The ends were cut back, 0 bases at V and 3 bases at J, with 9 bases in the middle. This CDR3 has 15 amino acids. DNA for the CDR3: TGCGCCAGCAGCTTGGTCCACGGGTCTAATGAAAAACTGTTTTTT. Translation gives CASSLVHGSNEKLFF.

The gene calls are TRBV6-5 and TRBJ2-7; TRBD1 matches at 7 bases. Germline values: CDR1 MNHEY, CDR2 SVGAGI. The CDR3 has 12 amino acids. With 2 bases clipped from V and 11 bases from J, the junction kept 6 bases outside the gene matches. The CDR3, as DNA: TGTGCCAGCAGTTACCTGGGCCAGGGGGAGTACTTC. Protein product: CASSYLGQGEYF.

The V call is TRBV10-3, the J call TRBJ1-1; TRBD1 matches at 10 bases. J gave up 3 bases and V 2 bases, and 12 bases lay outside the gene matches. Per the germline V gene, CDR1 is ENHRY and CDR2 is SYGVKD. CDR3 length equals 18 residues. CDR3 DNA: TGTGCCATCAGTGAGCGTGAGACAGGGGGCGTTATGTACACTGAAGCTTTCTTT. As protein: CAISERETGGVMYTEAFF.